What follows describes a single TCR beta chain. The entry originates in a study of T cell responses to AZD1222 COVID-19 vaccine. The germline V gene encodes CDR1 SGDLS and CDR2 YYNGEE. The V end was cut by 4 bases, the J end by 2 bases, with 15 bases between. There are 15 residues in the CDR3. Repertoires were generated with immunoSEQ multiplex PCR, while TCRdb's copy carries only in-frame clones and drops some. The sample has 180,000 or so clones, almost 90% seen once. Here the sequenced sample was peripheral blood, taken on day 0 of AZD1222 vaccination. This chain joins TRBV9 and TRBJ1-2, with a tentative D call TRBD1 (5 bases). This receptor was identified in an adult in good health. The CDR3, as DNA: TGTGCCAGCAGCTCCCGACAGAAAAGAAACTATGGCTACACCTTC. Amino acids: CASSSRQKRNYGYTF.